The clone carrying this T cell receptor (beta chain) was detected once. Sequencing used immunoSEQ multiplex PCR; TCRdb keeps in-frame clones, though not all of them. The sample shows roughly 150,000 clones, about 94% of them seen only once. CDR1 is ENHRY and CDR2 is SYGVKD in the germline V gene. V was pared by 7 bases and J by 1 base, with 5 bases of the junction left unmatched. This CDR3 has 14 amino acids. This record belongs to a study of control samples from healthy donors and cancer patients. The chain employs TRBV10-3 and TRBJ1-2, with 8 bases lining up with TRBD1. Sequenced input: blood. The receptor's source is a man aged 50 to 59 in good health. The CDR3 coding sequence is TGTGCCATCACCCGGACAGGGCTTAACTATGGCTACACCTTC. Protein: CAITRTGLNYGYTF.